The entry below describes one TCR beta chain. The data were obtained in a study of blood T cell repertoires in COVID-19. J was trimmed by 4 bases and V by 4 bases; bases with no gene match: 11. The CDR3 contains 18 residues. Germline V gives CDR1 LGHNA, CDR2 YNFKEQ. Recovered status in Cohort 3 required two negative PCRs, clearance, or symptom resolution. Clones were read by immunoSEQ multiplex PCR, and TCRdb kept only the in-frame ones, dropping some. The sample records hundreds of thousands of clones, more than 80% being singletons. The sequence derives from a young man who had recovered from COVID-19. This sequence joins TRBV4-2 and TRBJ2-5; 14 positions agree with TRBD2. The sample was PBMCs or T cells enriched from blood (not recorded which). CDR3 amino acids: CASSPGLAGGQIVETQYF. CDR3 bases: TGTGCCAGCAGCCCTGGACTAGCGGGGGGCCAGATTGTAGAGACCCAGTACTTC.